The rows below give T cell receptor beta chains drawn from one sample of a study of CD4 T cells in lung cancer. Only in-frame clones appear in the TCRdb table, and some are missing; sequencing was by immunoSEQ multiplex PCR. The sample records about 300 clones, approximately 91% being singletons. Their specific antigens are unknown. Sequencing input: a CD4+ T cell line or clone grown in culture. These receptors all stem from a woman aged 55-70 years with non-small cell lung cancer. Some clones in this sample may be carry-over from other donors' samples. The CDR3 runs from the conserved cysteine through the conserved F or W. The order of the fields is D gene, V gene, J gene, clone size, CDR3 DNA, CDR3 protein. The D gene is left open where the match is weak. Only some rows state a clone size, as once, few, many or a class for expanded clones.

>-|TRBV2|TRBJ1-5|-
TGTGCCAGCAGTGAAGCGTGGGGAGGAAGCAATCAGCCCCAGCATTTT
CASSEAWGGSNQPQHF
>TRBD1|TRBV7-9|TRBJ1-4|-
TGTGCCAGCAGCTACCGGGACAGGGGGGGGGCAACTAATGAAAAACTGTTTTTT
CASSYRDRGGATNEKLFF
>TRBD1|TRBV28|TRBJ2-5|-
TGTGCCAGCAGTACTGTTACAGGGGGGAGTGCTAAAGAGACCCAGTACTTC
CASSTVTGGSAKETQYF
>-|TRBV9|TRBJ2-5|-
TGTGCCAGCAGCCCATGGACAGAAGAGACCCAGTACTTC
CASSPWTEETQYF
>-|TRBV18|TRBJ1-1|few
TGTGCCAGCTCACCAGAAGGACAGCAGAACACTGAAGCTTTCTTT
CASSPEGQQNTEAFF
>-|TRBV29-1|TRBJ2-1|-
TGCAGCGTTGGTAGGGGCAGGAGAAGCTCCTACAATGAGCAGTTCTTC
CSVGRGRRSSYNEQFF
>-|TRBV5-5|TRBJ2-1|-
TGTGCCAGCGTCCTTAGGCCCCTCCCGAATGAGCAGTTCTTC
CASVLRPLPNEQFF
>TRBD2|TRBV9|TRBJ2-5|-
TGTGCCAGCAGCGTTAGAGCGACTAGCGGGACACCCTACCAAGAGACCCAGTACTTC
CASSVRATSGTPYQETQYF
>-|TRBV28|TRBJ2-7|-
TGTGCCAGCGAAACTTCCCGGGACCGAGCCTACGAGCAGTACTTC
CASETSRDRAYEQYF
>TRBD1|TRBV27|TRBJ2-5|-
TGTGCCAGCAGTCACGATTGGGACAGCCAAGAGACCCAGTACTTC
CASSHDWDSQETQYF
>TRBD1|TRBV28|TRBJ1-1|-
TGTGCCAGCAGGCCGGGAGGGGGCGGGAACACTGAAGCTTTCTTT
CASRPGGGGNTEAFF
>TRBD1|TRBV5-5|TRBJ2-5|-
TGTGCCAGCAGTCGACTCATGACAGGGGGCGGGGGGATGGAGACCCAGTACTTC
CASSRLMTGGGGMETQYF
>TRBD1|TRBV7-9|TRBJ1-1|-
TGTGCCAGCAGCTTTATCCCCGGGACAGGGGAGAACATGAACACTGAAGCTTTCTTT
CASSFIPGTGENMNTEAFF
>-|TRBV5-1|TRBJ2-1|once
TGCGCCAGCAGCTCTACAACTTCGGGAGCCAGGTCCAATGAGCAGTTCTTC
CASSSTTSGARSNEQFF
>-|TRBV4-1|TRBJ2-3|-
TGCGCCAGCAGCCCTGAATGGGATCCCGTCCGGGGTACGCAGTATTTT
CASSPEWDPVRGTQYF
>TRBD1|TRBV27|TRBJ1-4|-
TGTGCCAGCAGTCCCCGACAGGGTGGCGATGAAAAACTGTTTTTT
CASSPRQGGDEKLFF
>-|TRBV5-6|TRBJ1-6|-
TGTGCCAGCAGAGATGGCAGCTCCTATAATTCACCCCTCCACTTT
CASRDGSSYNSPLHF
>TRBD2|TRBV5-8|TRBJ2-1|-
TGTGCCAGCAGCTTGGGGGGGAGCGGGAGGGCCCATGAGCAGTTCTTC
CASSLGGSGRAHEQFF
>TRBD1|TRBV28|TRBJ2-2|-
TGTGCCAGCAGTTTATACAGGGGGCTTGGCACCGGGGAGCTGTTTTTT
CASSLYRGLGTGELFF
>-|TRBV19|TRBJ1-2|once
TGTGCCAGTAGTATTAATGCAGAGCTCTATGGCTACACCTTC
CASSINAELYGYTF
>-|TRBV12-5|TRBJ1-6|-
TGTGCTAGTGGTTTGGGTGGGGTTACTAATAATTCACCCCTCCACTTT
CASGLGGVTNNSPLHF
>-|TRBV7-9|TRBJ1-4|-
TGTGCCAGCAGCACTCCCGGCGGAAAACTGTTTTTT
CASSTPGGKLFF
>TRBD2|TRBV5-1|TRBJ2-7|-
TGCGCCAGCAGCTCGGGGGGGACTAGCGGAGCCTACGAGCAGTACTTC
CASSSGGTSGAYEQYF
>TRBD1|TRBV19|TRBJ2-2|-
TGTGCCAAAAGACAGGGCATCACCGGGGAGCTGTTTTTT
CAKRQGITGELFF
>TRBD1|TRBV11-3|TRBJ2-1|-
TGTGCCAGCAGCTTAGGAGAGGACAGGGGTGATGAGCAGTTCTTC
CASSLGEDRGDEQFF
>TRBD1|TRBV27|TRBJ2-7|-
TGTGCCAGCAGGCGTTTGGGACAGGGGAGTTCCTACGAGCAGTACTTC
CASRRLGQGSSYEQYF
>-|TRBV7-6|TRBJ1-2|-
TGTGCCAGCAGTCCTGGACACGATTATGGCTACACCTTC
CASSPGHDYGYTF
>TRBD2|TRBV4-3|TRBJ2-3|-
TGCGCCAGCAGCCAAGATCTAGCGGGGGGGCCAGATACGCAGTATTTT
CASSQDLAGGPDTQYF
>-|TRBV18|TRBJ2-1|-
TGTGCCAGCTCACTCCCCGGGGGTCGGCCCAATGAGCAGTTCTTC
CASSLPGGRPNEQFF
>-|TRBV10-3|TRBJ2-1|once
TGTGCCATCAGACCGAGTAGGCATGAGCAGTTCTTC
CAIRPSRHEQFF
>TRBD1|TRBV7-2|TRBJ1-5|-
TGTGCCAGCAGCAACCATTGGGCCGGACAGGGGAAGAGTCAGCCCCAGCATTTT
CASSNHWAGQGKSQPQHF
>-|TRBV21-1|TRBJ2-7|few
TGTGCCAGCAGCAAAGCCGGGACAGGGGGAGAAGTCTACGAGCAGTACTTC
CASSKAGTGGEVYEQYF
>-|TRBV6-1|TRBJ1-3|-
TGTGCCAGCAGTGACAGGGCTGGAAACACCATATATTTT
CASSDRAGNTIYF
>TRBD2|TRBV7-6|TRBJ2-2|-
TGTGCCAGCAGCTTAGCTCGCCTCTCGGCGGGAGGACCGAACACCGGGGAGCTGTTTTTT
CASSLARLSAGGPNTGELFF
>-|TRBV6-5|TRBJ2-7|-
TGTGCCAGCAGTTACGCCCCTAGCGCCTGGAACTACGAGCAGTACTTC
CASSYAPSAWNYEQYF
>-|TRBV7-2|TRBJ2-1|-
TGTGCCAGCAGCTTGCACTTGAGCTCCTACAATGAGCAGTTCTTC
CASSLHLSSYNEQFF
>TRBD1|TRBV7-9|TRBJ1-6|-
TGTGCCAGCAGACCCACCGGGACAGGTCTCACACCCCTCCACTTT
CASRPTGTGLTPLHF
>-|TRBV2|TRBJ2-2|-
TGTGCCAGCAGTGAGGACACCGGGGAGCTGTTTTTT
CASSEDTGELFF
>TRBD1|TRBV19|TRBJ2-1|-
TGTGCCAGTAGTAGGACCGGGACAGGGGGAAATGAGCAGTTCTTC
CASSRTGTGGNEQFF